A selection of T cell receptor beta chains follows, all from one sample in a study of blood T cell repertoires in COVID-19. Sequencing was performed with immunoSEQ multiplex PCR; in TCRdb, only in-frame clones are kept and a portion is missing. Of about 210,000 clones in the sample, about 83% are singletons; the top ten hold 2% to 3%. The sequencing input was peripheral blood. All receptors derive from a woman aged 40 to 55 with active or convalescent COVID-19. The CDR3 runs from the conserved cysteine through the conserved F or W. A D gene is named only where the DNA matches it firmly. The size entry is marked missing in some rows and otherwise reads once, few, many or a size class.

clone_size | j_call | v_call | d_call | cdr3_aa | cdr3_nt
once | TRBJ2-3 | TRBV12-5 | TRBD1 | CASGPGTGDFSTDTQYF | TGTGCTAGTGGTCCGGGGACAGGGGACTTTAGCACAGATACGCAGTATTTT
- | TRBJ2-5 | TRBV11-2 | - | CASSLGRDMLETQYF | TGTGCCAGCAGTCTCGGCCGCGACATGTTGGAGACCCAGTACTTC
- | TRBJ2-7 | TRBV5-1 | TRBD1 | CASSSGQGGYEQYF | TGCGCCAGCAGCTCCGGACAGGGAGGCTACGAGCAGTACTTC
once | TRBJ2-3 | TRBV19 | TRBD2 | CASSSFTSGTDTQYF | TGTGCCAGTAGTTCTTTTACTAGCGGAACAGATACGCAGTATTTT
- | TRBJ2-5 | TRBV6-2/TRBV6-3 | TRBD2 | CASSLTSGGAAKTQYF | TGTGCCAGCAGTTTGACTAGCGGGGGGGCAGCAAAGACCCAGTACTTC
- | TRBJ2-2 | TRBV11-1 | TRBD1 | CASSPGDRGREGELFF | TGTGCCAGCAGCCCGGGGGACAGGGGGCGCGAAGGGGAGCTGTTTTTT
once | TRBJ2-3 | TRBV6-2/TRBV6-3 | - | CASSKGSPTDTQYF | TGTGCCAGCAGTAAGGGGTCGCCCACAGATACGCAGTATTTT
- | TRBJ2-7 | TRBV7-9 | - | CASSHLLAVPYEQYF | TGTGCCAGCAGCCACCTTTTAGCGGTTCCCTACGAGCAGTACTTC
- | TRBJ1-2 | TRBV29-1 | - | CSVETANYGYTF | TGCAGCGTTGAAACTGCTAACTATGGCTACACCTTC
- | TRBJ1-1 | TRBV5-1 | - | CASSSGTLNTEAFF | TGCGCCAGCAGCTCCGGGACACTGAACACTGAAGCTTTCTTT
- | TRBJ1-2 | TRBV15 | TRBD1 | CATSRGDRATNYGYTF | TGTGCCACCAGCAGGGGGGACAGGGCGACTAACTATGGCTACACCTTC
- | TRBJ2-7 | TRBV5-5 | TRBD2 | CASSPLAGGSYEQYF | TGTGCCAGCAGCCCGCTAGCGGGAGGGAGCTACGAGCAGTACTTC
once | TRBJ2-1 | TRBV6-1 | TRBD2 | CASSEAPSGSKNEQFF | TGTGCCAGCAGTGAAGCGCCTAGCGGGAGTAAGAATGAGCAGTTCTTC
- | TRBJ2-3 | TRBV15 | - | CATSRDRDHTQYF | TGTGCCACCAGCAGAGATCGGGATCATACGCAGTATTTT
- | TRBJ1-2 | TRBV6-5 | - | CASRDRIKALDGYTF | TGTGCCAGCAGAGACAGGATTAAAGCGTTGGATGGCTACACCTTC
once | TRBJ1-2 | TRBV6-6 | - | CASRTTEYYGYTF | TGTGCCAGCAGAACGACAGAGTACTATGGCTACACCTTC
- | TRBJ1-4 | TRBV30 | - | CAWSVGGGVNEKLFF | TGTGCCTGGAGTGTCGGGGGGGGAGTTAATGAAAAACTGTTTTTT
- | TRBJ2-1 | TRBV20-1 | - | CSAYYNEQFF | TGCAGTGCTTACTACAATGAGCAGTTCTTC
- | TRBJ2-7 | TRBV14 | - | CASSQAWGRVYEQYF | TGTGCCAGCAGCCAAGCGTGGGGGCGCGTCTACGAGCAGTACTTC
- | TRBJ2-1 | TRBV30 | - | CAWSPSSYNEQFF | TGTGCCTGGAGTCCCAGCTCCTACAATGAGCAGTTCTTC
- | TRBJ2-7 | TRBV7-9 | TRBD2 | CASMRTSGSYEQYF | TGTGCCAGCATGCGGACTAGCGGGAGTTACGAGCAGTACTTC
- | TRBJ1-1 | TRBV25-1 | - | CATSTRQAEAFF | TGTGCCACCTCGACACGACAAGCTGAAGCTTTCTTT
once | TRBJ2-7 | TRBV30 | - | CAWTPGSYEQYF | TGTGCCTGGACCCCGGGTTCCTACGAGCAGTACTTC
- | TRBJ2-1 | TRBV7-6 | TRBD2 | CASSLASGLAGGLPYNEQFF | TGTGCCAGCAGCTTAGCTTCGGGATTAGCGGGGGGGCTTCCCTACAATGAGCAGTTCTTC
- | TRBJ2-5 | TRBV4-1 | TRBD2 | CASSQVGGRKREAPWTQYF | TGCGCCAGCAGCCAAGTCGGGGGAAGAAAGCGGGAGGCCCCGTGGACCCAGTACTTC
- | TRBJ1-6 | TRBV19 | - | CASSWLGARSPLHF | TGTGCCAGTAGTTGGTTGGGGGCGCGGTCACCCCTCCACTTT
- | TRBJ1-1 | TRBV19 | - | CASSRRPGEAFF | TGTGCCAGTAGTAGACGACCAGGAGAAGCTTTCTTT
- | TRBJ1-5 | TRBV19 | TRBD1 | CASSPRAGGEQPQHF | TGTGCCAGTAGTCCAAGGGCAGGGGGCGAACAGCCCCAGCATTTT
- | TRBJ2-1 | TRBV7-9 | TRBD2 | CASSLLGLAAYNEQFF | TGTGCCAGCAGCCTGCTGGGACTAGCGGCCTACAATGAGCAGTTCTTC
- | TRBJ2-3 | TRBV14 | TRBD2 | CATGPLAGAHTDTQYF | TGTGCCACCGGCCCCCTAGCGGGGGCCCACACAGATACGCAGTATTTT
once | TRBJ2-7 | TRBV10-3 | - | CAISPLGVEQYF | TGTGCCATCAGCCCCCTCGGGGTCGAGCAGTACTTC
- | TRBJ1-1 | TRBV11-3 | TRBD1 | CASSLDPGTGLRAFF | TGTGCCAGCAGCTTGGACCCCGGGACAGGGTTAAGGGCTTTCTTT
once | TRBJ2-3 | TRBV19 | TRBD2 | CASSPSGSGLDTQYF | TGTGCCAGTAGTCCTAGCGGGAGCGGACTCGATACGCAGTATTTT
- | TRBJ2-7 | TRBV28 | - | CASSLGGQQQYF | TGTGCCAGCAGTCTTGGGGGCCAGCAGCAGTACTTC
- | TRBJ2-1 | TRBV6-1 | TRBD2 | CASSGGLAGAYNEQFF | TGTGCCAGCAGTGGGGGACTAGCGGGAGCCTACAATGAGCAGTTCTTC
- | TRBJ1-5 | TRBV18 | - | CASPHGGNQPQHF | TGTGCCAGCCCCCACGGGGGCAATCAGCCCCAGCATTTT
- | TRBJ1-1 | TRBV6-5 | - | CASSARRNTEAFF | TGTGCCAGCTCGGCGAGGCGGAACACTGAAGCTTTCTTT
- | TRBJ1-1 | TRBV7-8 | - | CASSLSAGNTEAFF | TGTGCCAGCAGCTTATCAGCAGGGAACACTGAAGCTTTCTTT
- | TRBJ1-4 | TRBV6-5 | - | CASSSGGSSEKLFF | TGTGCCAGCAGTTCCGGGGGAAGTAGTGAAAAACTGTTTTTT
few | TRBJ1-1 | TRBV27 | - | CASSLDYVRDTEAFF | TGTGCCAGCAGTTTAGATTATGTCAGGGACACTGAAGCTTTCTTT
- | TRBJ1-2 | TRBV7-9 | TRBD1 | CASTGALGYTF | TGTGCCAGTACAGGGGCCCTTGGCTACACCTTC
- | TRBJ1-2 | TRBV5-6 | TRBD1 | CASSFLQGYNYGYTF | TGTGCCAGCAGCTTCCTACAGGGGTATAACTATGGCTACACCTTC